A single sample gave rise to the 21 T cell receptor beta chains below, sequenced in a study of CD8 T cells in ankylosing spondylitis. TCRdb re-derived calls from the 5' RACE reads in MiXCR, one entry per CDR3 protein. The sample lists fewer than 200,000 distinct CDR3 sequences; 15% to 20% were seen once. Sequenced material: blood, either unsorted or a sorted T cell fraction (not recorded which). Source of these receptors: a male donor aged 10-29 years with ankylosing spondylitis or in good health (not recorded which).

This sequence joins TRBV23-1 and TRBJ1-5; weak D call: TRBD1 (5 bases). TRBV23-1 is flagged as an ORF with uncertain function. The CDR3 contains 15 residues. Trimming cost V 8 bases and J 5 bases, with 19 bases left between them. The CDR3 sequence is CASGALGEADQPQHF. CDR3 nucleotide sequence: TGCGCCAGCGGAGCTCTGGGGGAAGCTGATCAGCCCCAGCATTTT.

The rearrangement uses TRBV4-1 and TRBJ1-1; the match to TRBD1 covers 7 bases. Per germline, CDR1 MGHRA and CDR2 YSYEKL. The CDR3 is made up of 16 amino acids. Trimming cost V 7 bases and J 0 bases; bases outside gene matches: 11. CDR3 protein: CASNDQGEGLNTEAFF. In nucleotides, the CDR3 is TGCGCCAGCAACGATCAGGGGGAAGGGCTGAACACTGAAGCTTTCTTT.

This clonotype has a count of ten or more. J is TRBJ2-3 and V is TRBV24-1, with TRBD2 identical over 8 bases. This CDR3 has 13 residues. The ends lost 10 bases at V and 3 bases at J; junction bases unmatched: 5. The germline gives CDR1 KGHDR, CDR2 SFDVKD. The CDR3, as DNA: TGTGCCACGCGAACTAGCGGAACAGATACGCAGTATTTT. It translates to CATRTSGTDTQYF.

This clonotype showed up many times. This sequence joins TRBV7-8 and TRBJ2-6; 9 nucleotides line up with TRBD1. CDR3 length: 17 amino acids. The V gene end was trimmed by 6 bases and the J gene end by 0 bases; junction bases not matched to a gene: 6. Germline-derived CDR1 and CDR2 are SGHVS and FQNEAQ. The CDR3 loop reads CASSTRTGVSGANVLTF. In DNA form, the CDR3 reads TGTGCCAGCAGTACCAGGACAGGGGTCTCTGGGGCCAACGTCCTGACTTTC.

This clonotype has a count of ten or more. The chain has TRBV29-1 and TRBJ1-1; D gene unclear. The CDR3 is 13 residues long. CDR1 is SQVTM, CDR2 ANQGSEA, per germline. The V end lost 1 base, the J end lost 0 bases, and 6 bases lay between the germline ends. The CDR3 sequence: CSVEGRLNTEAFF. CDR3 coding DNA: TGCAGCGTTGAAGGCAGACTGAACACTGAAGCTTTCTTT.

The chain uses TRBV20-1 and TRBJ2-5; 7 bases agree with TRBD1. Germline V CDR1 and CDR2: DFQATT, SNEGSKA (reference sequence). J was trimmed by 11 bases and V by 5 bases; bases with no gene match: 8. This CDR3 is built from 11 residues. The CDR3 protein is CSAAGGPVQYF. CDR3 sequence (DNA): TGCAGTGCTGCAGGGGGTCCGGTTCAGTACTTC.

This clonotype has ten or more counts. This chain links TRBV5-1 with TRBJ2-3; D is uncertain. V was cut by 2 bases and J by 7 bases, with 11 bases left in between. This CDR3 has 13 residues. CDR1 and CDR2 (germline): SGHRS, YFSETQ. The CDR3 nucleotides are TGCGCCAGCAGCTTTGCGGACGGAAATACGCAGTATTTT. Translating gives CASSFADGNTQYF. Full variable domain (missing parts from reference TRBV5-1 and TRBJ2-3): KAGVTQTPRYLIKTRGQQVTLSCSPISGHRSVSWYQQTPGQGLQFLFEYFSETQRNKGNFPGRFSGRQFSNSRSEMNVSTLELGDSALYLCASSFADGNTQYFGPGTRLTVL.

This chain links TRBV27 with TRBJ1-1; the match to TRBD1 covers 8 bases. This CDR3 contains 15 residues. The germline V gene encodes CDR1 MNHEY and CDR2 SMNVEV (reference sequence). V lost 3 bases to trimming and J lost 6 bases; unmatched junction nucleotides: 9. CDR3 bases: TGTGCCAGCAGTTTGTTAAACAGGGGGAGGGCTGAAGCTTTCTTT. This translates into CASSLLNRGRAEAFF.

This clonotype came up many times. The chain is built from TRBV5-1 and TRBJ2-1; D gene uncertain. Germline V gives CDR1 SGHRS, CDR2 YFSETQ. Trimming removed 2 bases from V and 8 bases from J, with 8 bases in between. There are 12 residues in the CDR3. The CDR3, as DNA: TGCGCCAGCAGCTTCGAAGGTGATGAGCAGTTCTTC. It specifies CASSFEGDEQFF.

In its sample, this clonotype was seen many times. The chain has TRBV11-2 and TRBJ2-7; TRBD1 matches at 10 bases. The CDR3 extends over 14 amino acids. Germline V gene data show CDR1 as SGHAT and CDR2 as FQNNGV. Trimming removed 5 bases from V and 3 bases from J; junction bases left unmatched: 4. CDR3 protein: CASSKGQGLYEQYV. For the CDR3, the DNA is TGTGCCAGCAGCAAGGGACAGGGGCTCTACGAGCAGTACGTC.

This clonotype was counted ten times or more. The chain joins TRBV28 to TRBJ2-3; D remains ambiguous. Trimming shortened V by 11 bases and J by 5 bases, and 17 bases separated the two germline ends. Per the germline V gene, CDR1 is MDHEN and CDR2 is SYDVKM. The CDR3 is 13 amino acids. The CDR3, as DNA: TGTGCCTGTTGCTCCCTAGAAGGAGATACGCAGTATTTT. Its translation: CACCSLEGDTQYF.

This clonotype was recorded many times. The chain uses TRBV7-2 and TRBJ2-2; no definite D call. Germline V CDR1 and CDR2: SGHTA, FQGNSA. The V end was cut by 2 bases, the J end by 5 bases, with 6 bases between. The CDR3 totals 13 residues. This CDR3 is CASSLSKTGELFF. The CDR3 nucleotides read TGTGCCAGCAGCTTATCTAAGACCGGGGAGCTGTTTTTT.

The table lists this clonotype with many counts. This sequence joins TRBV9 and TRBJ2-1; TRBD1 is a possible D gene (6 bases). V lost 0 bases, J lost 0 bases, and 16 bases lay in between. Germline V gene data show CDR1 as SGDLS and CDR2 as YYNGEE. This CDR3 has 18 amino acids. CDR3 sequence reads: CASSVERWGLPSYNEQFF. The CDR3 DNA reads as TGTGCCAGCAGCGTAGAGAGGTGGGGGCTTCCCTCCTACAATGAGCAGTTCTTC.

This clonotype showed up many times. The V call is TRBV3-1, the J call TRBJ1-5; 8 bases match TRBD1. Germline V gene data show CDR1 as LGHDT and CDR2 as YNNKEL (reference sequence). The length of the CDR3 is 16 residues. Trimming removed 1 base from V and 3 bases from J; junction bases left unmatched: 5. CDR3 nucleotides: TGTGCCAGCAGCCAAGGCAGGGGGCTATCCAATCAGCCCCAGCATTTT. Translation: CASSQGRGLSNQPQHF.

This clonotype was found many times. The gene calls are TRBV12-3 or TRBV12-4 and TRBJ2-1; 7 bases match TRBD2. V was clipped by 3 bases and J by 8 bases; unmatched bases: 4. The CDR3 is made up of 13 amino acids. The CDR3 is CASSLRERHEQFF. In DNA, the CDR3 is TGTGCCAGCAGTTTGCGGGAGAGGCATGAGCAGTTCTTC.

This clonotype was recorded many times. V is TRBV6-2 or TRBV6-3 and J is TRBJ2-7, with unresolved D. The ends were cut back, 10 bases at V and 0 bases at J, with 10 bases in the middle. Germline V gives CDR1 MNHEY, CDR2 SVGEGT. The CDR3 contains 12 residues. The CDR3 here is CATRLHSYEQYF. The CDR3 nucleotides read TGTGCCACACGACTCCACTCCTACGAGCAGTACTTC.

This clonotype was seen more than once but under ten times. V usage is TRBV12-3 or TRBV12-4 and J usage is TRBJ2-7; unclear D gene. The ends were cut back, 2 bases at V and 4 bases at J, with 9 bases in the middle. This CDR3 region has 13 residues. CDR3 sequence: CASSLQLYYEQYF. The CDR3 DNA follows: TGTGCCAGCAGTTTACAACTTTATTACGAGCAGTACTTC.

This clonotype was seen ten or more times. The chain uses TRBV5-1 and TRBJ2-1; D uncertain. The germline V and J ends were trimmed by 0 bases and 0 bases, with 7 bases remaining between them. This CDR3 has 15 amino acids. Germline V gene sequence: CDR1 SGHRS, CDR2 YFSETQ. This CDR3 is CASSLGRDSYNEQFF. In DNA form, the CDR3 reads TGCGCCAGCAGCTTGGGACGTGACTCCTACAATGAGCAGTTCTTC.

The chain combines TRBV27 with TRBJ2-7; D remains unclear. CDR3 length equals 14 residues. Germline-derived CDR1 and CDR2 are MNHEY and SMNVEV (reference sequence). V dropped 4 bases and J dropped 0 bases, with 10 bases sitting between them. CDR3: CASSSGRLSYEQYV. CDR3 DNA sequence: TGTGCCAGCAGTTCGGGTAGGCTCTCCTACGAGCAGTACGTC.

This clonotype was seen once. The rearrangement uses TRBV20-1 and TRBJ2-5; D remains ambiguous. V lost 0 bases and J lost 8, with 7 bases in between. CDR3 length equals 11 residues. Germline assignment: CDR1 DFQATT and CDR2 SNEGSKA (reference sequence). CDR3 region: CSARDLETQYF. The CDR3 coding sequence is TGCAGTGCTAGAGATCTGGAAACCCAGTACTTC.

In this sample, this clonotype turned up many times. V is TRBV6-1 and J is TRBJ2-1, with 13 bases matching TRBD2. The CDR3 consists of 15 residues. With V trimmed by 1 base and J by 6 bases, 0 bases remained unmatched. Looked up from germline, CDR1 is MNHNS and CDR2 is SASEGT. In nucleotides, the CDR3 is TGTGCCAGCAGTGAAGGGACTAGCGGGAGCAATGAGCAGTTCTTC. Encoded protein: CASSEGTSGSNEQFF.